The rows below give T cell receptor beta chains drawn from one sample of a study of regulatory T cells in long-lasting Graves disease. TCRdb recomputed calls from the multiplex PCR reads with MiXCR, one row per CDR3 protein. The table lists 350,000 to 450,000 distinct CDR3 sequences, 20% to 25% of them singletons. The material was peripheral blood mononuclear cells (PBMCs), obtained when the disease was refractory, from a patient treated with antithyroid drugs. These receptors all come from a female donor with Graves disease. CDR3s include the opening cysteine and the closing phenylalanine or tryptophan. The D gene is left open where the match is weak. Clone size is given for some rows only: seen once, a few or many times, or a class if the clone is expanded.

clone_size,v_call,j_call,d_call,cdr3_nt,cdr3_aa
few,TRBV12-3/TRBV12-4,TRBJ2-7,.,TGTGCCAGCAGTTTCCAATCCTTAGTGGGTTACGAGCAGTACTTC,CASSFQSLVGYEQYF
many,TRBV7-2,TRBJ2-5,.,TGTGCCAGCAGCTTAGCAACTAGAGAGACCCAGTACTTC,CASSLATRETQYF
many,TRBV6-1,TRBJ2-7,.,TGTGCCGTCCGACCGAACCCGGGGGCTCAGCGAGAGCAGTACTTC,CAVRPNPGAQREQYF
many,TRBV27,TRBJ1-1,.,TGTGCCAGCAGTGAAGAGTTCAGGAGGAACACTGAAGCTTTCTTT,CASSEEFRRNTEAFF
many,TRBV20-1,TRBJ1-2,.,TGCAGTCTCAGCAGTGGCTACACCTTC,CSLSSGYTF
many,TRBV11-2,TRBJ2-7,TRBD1,TGTGCCAGCAGTCATACGACAGGGGGCGAGCAGTACTTC,CASSHTTGGEQYF
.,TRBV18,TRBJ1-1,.,TGTGCCAGCTCACCCGTTTCACCGAACACTGAAGCTTTCTTT,CASSPVSPNTEAFF
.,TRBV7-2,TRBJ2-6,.,TGTGCCAGCAGCGACAACCACTCTGGGGCCAACGTCCTGACTTTC,CASSDNHSGANVLTF
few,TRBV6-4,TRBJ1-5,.,TGTGCCAGCAGTTGGGCCCCTGATCAGCCCCAGCATTTT,CASSWAPDQPQHF
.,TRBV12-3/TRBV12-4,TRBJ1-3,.,TGTGCCAGCAGGGAACAAAACACCATATATTTT,CASREQNTIYF
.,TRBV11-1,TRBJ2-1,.,TGTGCCAGCAACGACCGGGGGTTCAATGAGCAGTTCTTC,CASNDRGFNEQFF
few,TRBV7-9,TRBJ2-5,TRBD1,TGTGCCAGCAGCCCCTGGGACAGGGGACATAAAGAGACCCAGTACTTC,CASSPWDRGHKETQYF
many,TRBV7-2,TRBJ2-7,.,TGTGCCAGCAGCTTAGGCCCCCTTGGGGAGCAGTACTTC,CASSLGPLGEQYF
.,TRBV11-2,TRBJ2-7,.,TGTGCCAGCAGCCCAGGGACGGGGGCTGGGCCAGGAGAGCAGTACTTC,CASSPGTGAGPGEQYF
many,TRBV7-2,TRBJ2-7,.,TGTGCCAGCAGCTCAGACTCCTCCCGGCAGTACTTC,CASSSDSSRQYF
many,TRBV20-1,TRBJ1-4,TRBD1,TGCAGTGCTAGAGATCTTACCGGGACAGTTAATGAAAAACTGTTTTTT,CSARDLTGTVNEKLFF
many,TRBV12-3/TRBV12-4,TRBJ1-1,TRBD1,TGTGCCAGCAGTGCTACAGGGGGTAAGGCTGAAGCTTTCTTT,CASSATGGKAEAFF
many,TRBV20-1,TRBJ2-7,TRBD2,TGCAGTGCAACGGGAGGGCTCTCCGCCGAGCAGTACTTC,CSATGGLSAEQYF
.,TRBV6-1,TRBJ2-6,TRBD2,TGTGCCAGCAATGCCCTTGCGGGAGTATCTGGGGCCAACGTCCTGACTTTC,CASNALAGVSGANVLTF
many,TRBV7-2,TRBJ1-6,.,TGTGCCAGCAGCTCCACCTACAGGGACAATTCACCCCTCCACTTT,CASSSTYRDNSPLHF
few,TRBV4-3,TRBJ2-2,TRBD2,TGCGCCAGCAGCCAAGGAGTTCCCGGGAGGGAGAACACCGGGGAGCTGTTTTTT,CASSQGVPGRENTGELFF
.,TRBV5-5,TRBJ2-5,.,TGTGCCAGCAGCTCCGGGTCGGCAGGGCGGGGAGAGACCCAGTACTTC,CASSSGSAGRGETQYF